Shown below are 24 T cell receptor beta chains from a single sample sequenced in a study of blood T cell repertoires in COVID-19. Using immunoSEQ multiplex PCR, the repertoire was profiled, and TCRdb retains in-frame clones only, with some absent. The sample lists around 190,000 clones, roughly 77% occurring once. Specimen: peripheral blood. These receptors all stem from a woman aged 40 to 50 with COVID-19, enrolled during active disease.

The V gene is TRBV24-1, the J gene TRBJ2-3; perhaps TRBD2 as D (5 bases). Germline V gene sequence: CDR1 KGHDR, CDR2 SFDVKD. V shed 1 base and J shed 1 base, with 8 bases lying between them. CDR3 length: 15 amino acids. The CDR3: CATSDLTGGTDTQYF. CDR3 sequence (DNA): TGTGCCACCAGTGATTTAACCGGGGGCACAGATACGCAGTATTTT.

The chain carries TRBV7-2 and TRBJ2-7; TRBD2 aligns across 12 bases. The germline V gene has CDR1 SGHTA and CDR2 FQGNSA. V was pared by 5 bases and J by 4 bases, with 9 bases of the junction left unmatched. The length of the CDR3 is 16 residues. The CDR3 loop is CASSPTSGSTRYEQYF. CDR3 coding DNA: TGTGCCAGCAGCCCGACTAGCGGGAGTACTCGGTACGAGCAGTACTTC.

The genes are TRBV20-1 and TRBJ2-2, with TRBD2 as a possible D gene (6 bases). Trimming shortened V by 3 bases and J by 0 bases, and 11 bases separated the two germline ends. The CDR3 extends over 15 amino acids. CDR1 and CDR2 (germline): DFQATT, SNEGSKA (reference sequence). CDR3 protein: CSASRGITNTGELFF. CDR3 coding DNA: TGCAGTGCTAGTCGGGGGATTACGAACACCGGGGAGCTGTTTTTT.

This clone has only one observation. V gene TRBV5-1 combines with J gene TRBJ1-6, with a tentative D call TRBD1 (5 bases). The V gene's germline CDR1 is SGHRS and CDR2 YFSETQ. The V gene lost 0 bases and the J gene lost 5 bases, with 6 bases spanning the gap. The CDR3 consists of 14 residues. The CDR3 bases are TGCGCCAGCAGCTTGGCGGGGGATAATTCACCCCTCCACTTT. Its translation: CASSLAGDNSPLHF.

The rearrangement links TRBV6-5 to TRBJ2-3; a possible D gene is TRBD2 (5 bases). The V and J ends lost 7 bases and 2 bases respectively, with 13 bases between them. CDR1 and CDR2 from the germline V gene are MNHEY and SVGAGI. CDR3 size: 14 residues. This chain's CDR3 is CASTDTGNTDTQYF. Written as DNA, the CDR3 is TGTGCCAGCACCGACACGGGGAACACAGATACGCAGTATTTT.

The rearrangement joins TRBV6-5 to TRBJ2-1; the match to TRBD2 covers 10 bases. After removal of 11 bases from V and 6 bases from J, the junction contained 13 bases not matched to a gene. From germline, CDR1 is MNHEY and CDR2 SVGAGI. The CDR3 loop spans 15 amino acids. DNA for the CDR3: TGTGCCGGTTGGGGGGGGACTAGCGCTTCCAATGAGCAGTTCTTC. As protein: CAGWGGTSASNEQFF.

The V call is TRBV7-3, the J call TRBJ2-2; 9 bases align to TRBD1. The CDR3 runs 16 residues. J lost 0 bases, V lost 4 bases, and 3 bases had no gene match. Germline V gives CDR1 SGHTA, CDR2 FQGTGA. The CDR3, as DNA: TGTGCCAGCAGCTCGCGACAGGGGGCGAACACCGGGGAGCTGTTTTTT. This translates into CASSSRQGANTGELFF.

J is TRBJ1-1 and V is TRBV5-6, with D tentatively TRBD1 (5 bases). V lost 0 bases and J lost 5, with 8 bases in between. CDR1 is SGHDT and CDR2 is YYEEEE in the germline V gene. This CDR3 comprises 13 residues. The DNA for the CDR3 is TGTGCCAGCAGCTTGGCGGGGGTTACTGAAGCTTTCTTT. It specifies CASSLAGVTEAFF.

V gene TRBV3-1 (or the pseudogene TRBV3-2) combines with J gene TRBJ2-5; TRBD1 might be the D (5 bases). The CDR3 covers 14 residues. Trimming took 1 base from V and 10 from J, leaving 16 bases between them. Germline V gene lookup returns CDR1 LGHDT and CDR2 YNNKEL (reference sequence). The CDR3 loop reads CASSQGAGMGNQYF. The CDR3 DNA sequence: TGTGCCAGCAGCCAAGGGGCAGGGATGGGGAACCAGTACTTC.

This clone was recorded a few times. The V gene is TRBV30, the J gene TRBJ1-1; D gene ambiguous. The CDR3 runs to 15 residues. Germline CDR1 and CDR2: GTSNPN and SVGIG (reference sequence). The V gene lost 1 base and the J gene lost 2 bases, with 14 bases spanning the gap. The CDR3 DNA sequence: TGTGCCTGGAGTGCAGCAGGCCAACACAACACTGAAGCTTTCTTT. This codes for CAWSAAGQHNTEAFF.

CDR3 in DNA: TGTGCCACCAGTGACCCTAGGACAGGGGGCCACGAGCAGTACTTC. It translates to CATSDPRTGGHEQYF. The V gene is TRBV24-1, the J gene TRBJ2-7, with 11 positions matching TRBD1. Germline V gives CDR1 KGHDR, CDR2 SFDVKD. V shed 4 bases, J shed 5 bases, and the junction held 6 bases outside the gene matches. The CDR3 has 15 amino acids.

The DNA for the CDR3 is TGTGCCAGCAGCTTGGGTAGCTCCTACGAGCAGTACTTC. Translation: CASSLGSSYEQYF. This chain joins TRBV5-6 and TRBJ2-7; D gene ambiguous. Germline V gene sequence: CDR1 SGHDT, CDR2 YYEEEE. The V gene lost 0 bases and the J gene lost 0 bases, with 4 bases spanning the gap. CDR3 length: 13 residues. The full variable domain, rest sourced from reference TRBV5-6 and TRBJ2-7, is DAGVTQSPTHLIKTRGQQVTLRCSPKSGHDTVSWYQQALGQGPQFIFQYYEEEERQRGNFPDRFSGHQFPNYSSELNVNALLLGDSALYLCASSLGSSYEQYFGPGTRLTVT.

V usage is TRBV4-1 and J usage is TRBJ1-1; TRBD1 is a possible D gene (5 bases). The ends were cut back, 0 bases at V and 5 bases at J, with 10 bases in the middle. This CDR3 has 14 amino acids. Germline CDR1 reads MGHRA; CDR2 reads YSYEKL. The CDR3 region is CASSQEQGGTEAFF. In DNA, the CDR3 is TGCGCCAGCAGCCAAGAGCAGGGAGGGACTGAAGCTTTCTTT.

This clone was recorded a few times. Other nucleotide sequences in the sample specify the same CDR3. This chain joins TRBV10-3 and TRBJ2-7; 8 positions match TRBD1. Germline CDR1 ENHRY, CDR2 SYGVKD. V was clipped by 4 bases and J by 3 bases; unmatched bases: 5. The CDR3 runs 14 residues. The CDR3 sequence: CAISAGTGYYEQYF. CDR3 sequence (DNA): TGTGCCATCAGTGCCGGGACAGGATACTACGAGCAGTACTTC.

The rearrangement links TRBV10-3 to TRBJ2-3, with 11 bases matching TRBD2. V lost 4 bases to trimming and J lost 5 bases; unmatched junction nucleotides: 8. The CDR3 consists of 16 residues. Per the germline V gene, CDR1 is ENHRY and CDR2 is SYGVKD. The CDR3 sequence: CAISGATGLAVDTQYF. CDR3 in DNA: TGTGCCATCAGTGGGGCGACGGGACTAGCGGTAGATACGCAGTATTTT.

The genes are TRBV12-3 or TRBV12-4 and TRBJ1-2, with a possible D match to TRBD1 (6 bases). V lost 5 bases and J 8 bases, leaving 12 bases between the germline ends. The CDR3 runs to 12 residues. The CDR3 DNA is TGTGCCAGCAGTCACTCCAGGGGAGGCTACACCTTC. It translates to CASSHSRGGYTF.

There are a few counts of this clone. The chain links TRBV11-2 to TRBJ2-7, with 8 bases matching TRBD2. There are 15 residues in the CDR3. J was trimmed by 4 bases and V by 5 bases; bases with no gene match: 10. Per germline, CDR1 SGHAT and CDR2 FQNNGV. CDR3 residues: CASSPSAGESYEQYF. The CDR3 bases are TGTGCCAGCAGCCCCTCAGCGGGAGAGTCTTACGAGCAGTACTTC.

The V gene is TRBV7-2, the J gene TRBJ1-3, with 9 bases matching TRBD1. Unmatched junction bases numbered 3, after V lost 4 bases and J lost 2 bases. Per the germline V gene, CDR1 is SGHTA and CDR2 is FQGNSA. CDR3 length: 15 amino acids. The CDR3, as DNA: TGTGCCAGCAGCTCCTGGACAGGGGCTGGAAACACCATATATTTT. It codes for CASSSWTGAGNTIYF.

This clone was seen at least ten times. CDR3 nucleotide sequence: TGTGCCAGCAGCGGGACACTGAATAATGAAAAACTGTTTTTT. Its protein product is CASSGTLNNEKLFF. This rearrangement joins TRBV6-5 to TRBJ1-4; the D gene is possibly TRBD1 (6 bases). Between the trimmed V and J ends, which lost 6 bases and 4 bases, there was a span of 12 bases. Germline values: CDR1 MNHEY, CDR2 SVGAGI. This CDR3 is 14 amino acids long.

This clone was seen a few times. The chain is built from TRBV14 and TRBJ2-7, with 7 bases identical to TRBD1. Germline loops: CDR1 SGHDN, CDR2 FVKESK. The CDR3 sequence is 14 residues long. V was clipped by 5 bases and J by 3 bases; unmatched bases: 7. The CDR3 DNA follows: TGTGCCAGCAGCGTGACAGGGTTAATCTACGAGCAGTACTTC. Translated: CASSVTGLIYEQYF.

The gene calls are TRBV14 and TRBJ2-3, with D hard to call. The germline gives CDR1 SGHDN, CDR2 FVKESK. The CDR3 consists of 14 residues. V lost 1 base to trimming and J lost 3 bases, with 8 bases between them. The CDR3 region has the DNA TGTGCCAGCAGCCAAGCCCTATCTACAGATACGCAGTATTTT. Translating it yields CASSQALSTDTQYF.

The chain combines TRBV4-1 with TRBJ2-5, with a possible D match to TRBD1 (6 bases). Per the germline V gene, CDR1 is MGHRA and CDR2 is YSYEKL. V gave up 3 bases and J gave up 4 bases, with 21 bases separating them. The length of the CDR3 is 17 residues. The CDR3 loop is CASSHPSTGTPLETQYF. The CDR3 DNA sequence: TGCGCCAGCAGCCACCCATCCACCGGGACACCCCTAGAGACCCAGTACTTC.

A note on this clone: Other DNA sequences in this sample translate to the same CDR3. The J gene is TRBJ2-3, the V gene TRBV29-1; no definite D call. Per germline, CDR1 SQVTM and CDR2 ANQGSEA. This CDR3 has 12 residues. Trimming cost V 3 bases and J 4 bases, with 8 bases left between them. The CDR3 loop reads CSVDLAADTQYF. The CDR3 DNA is TGCAGCGTTGACCTGGCCGCAGATACGCAGTATTTT.

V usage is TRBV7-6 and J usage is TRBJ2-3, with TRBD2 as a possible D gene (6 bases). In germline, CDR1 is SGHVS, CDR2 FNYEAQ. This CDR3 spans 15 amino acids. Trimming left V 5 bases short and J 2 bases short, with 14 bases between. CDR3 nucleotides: TGTGCCAGCAGCCCCGGGGCGGGAACCACAGATACGCAGTATTTT. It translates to CASSPGAGTTDTQYF.